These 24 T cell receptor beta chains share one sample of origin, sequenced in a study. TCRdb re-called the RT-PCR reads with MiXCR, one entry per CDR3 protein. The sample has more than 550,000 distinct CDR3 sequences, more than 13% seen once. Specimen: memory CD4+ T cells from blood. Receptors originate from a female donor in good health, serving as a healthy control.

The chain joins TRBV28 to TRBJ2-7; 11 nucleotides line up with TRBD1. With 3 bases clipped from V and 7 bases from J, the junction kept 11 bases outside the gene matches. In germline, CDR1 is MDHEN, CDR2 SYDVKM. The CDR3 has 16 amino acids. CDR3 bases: TGTGCCAGCAGTTTCAGTCCGGGACAGGGGGGTGATGAGCAGTACTTC. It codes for CASSFSPGQGGDEQYF. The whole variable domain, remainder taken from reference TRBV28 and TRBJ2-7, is DVKVTQSSRYLVKRTGEKVFLECVQDMDHENMFWYRQDPGLGLRLIYFSYDVKMKEKGDIPEGYSVSREKKERFSLILESASTNQTSMYLCASSFSPGQGGDEQYFGPGTRLTVT.

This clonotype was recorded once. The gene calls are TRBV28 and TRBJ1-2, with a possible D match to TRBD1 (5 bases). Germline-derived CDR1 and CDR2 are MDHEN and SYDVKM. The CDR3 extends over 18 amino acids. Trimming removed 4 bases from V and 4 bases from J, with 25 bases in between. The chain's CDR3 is CASSSRPLVDRRGYGYTF. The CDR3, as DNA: TGTGCCAGCAGTTCCCGTCCTTTGGTTGACCGGAGGGGCTATGGCTACACCTTC.

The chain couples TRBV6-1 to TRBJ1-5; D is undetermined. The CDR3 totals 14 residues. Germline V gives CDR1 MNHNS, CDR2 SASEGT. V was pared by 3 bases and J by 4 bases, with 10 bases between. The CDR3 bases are TGTGCCAGCAGTGAGACGACCGCTAATCAGCCCCAGCATTTT. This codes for CASSETTANQPQHF.

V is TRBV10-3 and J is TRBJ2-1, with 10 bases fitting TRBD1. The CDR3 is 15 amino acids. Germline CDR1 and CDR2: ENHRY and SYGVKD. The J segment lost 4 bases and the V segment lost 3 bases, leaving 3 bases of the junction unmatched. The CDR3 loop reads CAISEPGQGYNEQFF. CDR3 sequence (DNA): TGTGCCATCAGTGAACCGGGACAGGGGTACAATGAGCAGTTCTTC.

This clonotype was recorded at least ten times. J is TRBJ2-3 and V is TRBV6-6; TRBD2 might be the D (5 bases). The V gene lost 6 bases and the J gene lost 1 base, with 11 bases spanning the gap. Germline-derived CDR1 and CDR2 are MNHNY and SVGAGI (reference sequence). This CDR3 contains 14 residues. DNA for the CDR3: TGTGCCAGCAGGCCCCCGGAGGGCACAGATACGCAGTATTTT. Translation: CASRPPEGTDTQYF.

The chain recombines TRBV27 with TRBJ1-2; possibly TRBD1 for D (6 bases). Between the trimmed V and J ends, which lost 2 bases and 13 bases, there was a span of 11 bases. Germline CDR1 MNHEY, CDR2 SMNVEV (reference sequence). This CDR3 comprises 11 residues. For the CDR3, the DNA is TGTGCCAGCAGTTTACCGGGGGCTCTCACCTTC. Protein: CASSLPGALTF.

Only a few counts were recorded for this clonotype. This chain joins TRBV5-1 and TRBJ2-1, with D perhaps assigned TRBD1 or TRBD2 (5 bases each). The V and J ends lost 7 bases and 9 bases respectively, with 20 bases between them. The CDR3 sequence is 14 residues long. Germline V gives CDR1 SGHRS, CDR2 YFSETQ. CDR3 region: CASSRDQQGGEQFF. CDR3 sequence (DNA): TGCGCCAGCTCTCGGGACCAGCAGGGTGGTGAGCAGTTCTTC.

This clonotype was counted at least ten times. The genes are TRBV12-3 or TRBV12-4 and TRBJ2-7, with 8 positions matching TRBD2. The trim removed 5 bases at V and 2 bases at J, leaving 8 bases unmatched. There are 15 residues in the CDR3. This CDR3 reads CASSPLASGPYEQYF. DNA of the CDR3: TGTGCCAGCAGTCCCCTGGCTAGCGGGCCCTACGAGCAGTACTTC.

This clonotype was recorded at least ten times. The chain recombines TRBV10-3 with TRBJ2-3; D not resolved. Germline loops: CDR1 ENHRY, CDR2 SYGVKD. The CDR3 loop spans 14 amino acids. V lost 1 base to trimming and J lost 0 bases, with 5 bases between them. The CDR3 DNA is TGTGCCATCAGTGAGTTCTCTAGCACAGATACGCAGTATTTT. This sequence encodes CAISEFSSTDTQYF.

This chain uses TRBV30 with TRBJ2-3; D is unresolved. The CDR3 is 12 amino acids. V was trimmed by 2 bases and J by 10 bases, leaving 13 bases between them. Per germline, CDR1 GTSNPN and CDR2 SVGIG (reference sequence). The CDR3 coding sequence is TGTGCCTGGAGTTTCACTCATAGTCCGCAGTATTTT. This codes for CAWSFTHSPQYF. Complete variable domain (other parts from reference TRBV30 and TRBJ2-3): SQTIHQWPATLVQPVGSPLSLECTVEGTSNPNLYWYRQAAGRGLQLLFYSVGIGQISSEVPQNLSASRPQDRQFILSSKKLLLSDSGFYLCAWSFTHSPQYFGPGTRLTVL.

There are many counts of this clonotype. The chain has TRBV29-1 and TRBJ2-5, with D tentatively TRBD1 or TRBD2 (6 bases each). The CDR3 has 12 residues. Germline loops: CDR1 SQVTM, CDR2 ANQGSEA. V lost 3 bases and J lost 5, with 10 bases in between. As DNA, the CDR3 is TGCAGCGTTGATGTAGGGGGGGAGACCCAGTACTTC. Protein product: CSVDVGGETQYF.

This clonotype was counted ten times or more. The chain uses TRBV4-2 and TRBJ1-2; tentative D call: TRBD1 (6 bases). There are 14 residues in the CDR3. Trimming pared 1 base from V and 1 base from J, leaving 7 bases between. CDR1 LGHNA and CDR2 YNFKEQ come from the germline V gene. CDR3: CASSQVDSNYGYTF. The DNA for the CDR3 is TGTGCCAGCAGCCAAGTGGACAGTAACTATGGCTACACCTTC.

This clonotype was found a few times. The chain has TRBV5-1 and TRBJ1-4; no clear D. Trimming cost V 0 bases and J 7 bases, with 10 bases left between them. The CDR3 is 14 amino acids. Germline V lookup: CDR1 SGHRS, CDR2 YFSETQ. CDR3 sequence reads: CASSLEGPGEKLFF. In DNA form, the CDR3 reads TGCGCCAGCAGCTTGGAGGGCCCTGGTGAAAAACTGTTTTTT.

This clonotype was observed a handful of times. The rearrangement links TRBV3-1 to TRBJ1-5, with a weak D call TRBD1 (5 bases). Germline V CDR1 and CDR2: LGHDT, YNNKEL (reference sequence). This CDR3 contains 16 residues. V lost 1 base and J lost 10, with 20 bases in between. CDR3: CASSQGVQGSGLPQHF. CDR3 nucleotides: TGTGCCAGCAGCCAAGGGGTCCAGGGCTCGGGTCTTCCCCAGCATTTT.

The CDR3 spells CASRQGSGTTFSTQYF. The CDR3 region has the DNA TGTGCCAGCAGACAAGGCTCTGGGACTACCTTCTCGACCCAGTACTTC. The gene calls are TRBV6-2 or TRBV6-3 and TRBJ2-5, with 7 bases lining up with TRBD2. Trimming at V came to 6 bases and at J to 7 bases, leaving 17 bases not matched to a gene. The CDR3 extends over 16 amino acids. Germline V gene data show CDR1 as MNHEY and CDR2 as SVGEGT.

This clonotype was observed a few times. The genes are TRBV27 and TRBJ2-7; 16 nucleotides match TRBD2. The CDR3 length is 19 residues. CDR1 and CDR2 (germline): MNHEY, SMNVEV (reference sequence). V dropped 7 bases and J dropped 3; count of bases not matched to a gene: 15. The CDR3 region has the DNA TGTGCCAGCAAGAGGGGATCAGCGGGGACTAGCGGGAGGGGCTACGAGCAGTACTTC. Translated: CASKRGSAGTSGRGYEQYF.

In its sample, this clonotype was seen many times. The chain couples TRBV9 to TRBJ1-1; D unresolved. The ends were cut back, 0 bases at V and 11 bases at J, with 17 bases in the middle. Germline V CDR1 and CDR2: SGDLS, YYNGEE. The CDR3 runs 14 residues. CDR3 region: CASSVEDTQPWAFF. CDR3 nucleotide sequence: TGTGCCAGCAGCGTAGAAGATACGCAGCCCTGGGCTTTCTTT.

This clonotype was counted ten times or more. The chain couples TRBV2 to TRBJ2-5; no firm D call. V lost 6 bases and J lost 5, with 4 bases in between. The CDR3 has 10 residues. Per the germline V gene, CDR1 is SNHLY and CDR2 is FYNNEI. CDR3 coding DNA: TGTGCCAGCAGCGTGGAGACCCAGTACTTC. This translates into CASSVETQYF.

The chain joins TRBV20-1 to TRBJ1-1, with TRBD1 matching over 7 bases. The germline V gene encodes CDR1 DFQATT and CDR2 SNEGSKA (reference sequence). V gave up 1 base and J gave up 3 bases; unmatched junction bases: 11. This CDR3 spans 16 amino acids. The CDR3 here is CSARVRRGRGDTEAFF. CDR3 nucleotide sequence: TGCAGTGCTAGAGTGAGAAGGGGGCGCGGGGACACTGAAGCTTTCTTT.

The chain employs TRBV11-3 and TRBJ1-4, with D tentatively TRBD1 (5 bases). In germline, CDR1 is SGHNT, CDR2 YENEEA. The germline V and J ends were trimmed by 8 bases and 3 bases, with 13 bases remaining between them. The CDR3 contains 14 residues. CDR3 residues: CASSDGGPNEKLFF. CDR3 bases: TGTGCCAGCTCTGACGGGGGTCCTAATGAAAAACTGTTTTTT.

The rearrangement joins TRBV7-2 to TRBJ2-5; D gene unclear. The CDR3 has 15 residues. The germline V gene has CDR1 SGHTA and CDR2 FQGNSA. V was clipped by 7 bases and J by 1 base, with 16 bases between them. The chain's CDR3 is CASTLLQTRQETQYF. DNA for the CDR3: TGTGCCAGCACACTTCTCCAGACGCGCCAAGAGACCCAGTACTTC.

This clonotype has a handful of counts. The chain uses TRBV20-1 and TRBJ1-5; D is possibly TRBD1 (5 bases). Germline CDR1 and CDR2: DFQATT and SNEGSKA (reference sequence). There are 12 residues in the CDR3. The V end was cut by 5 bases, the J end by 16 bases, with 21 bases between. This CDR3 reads CSALATGGVRHF. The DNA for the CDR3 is TGCAGTGCTCTAGCCACAGGAGGAGTTCGACATTTT.

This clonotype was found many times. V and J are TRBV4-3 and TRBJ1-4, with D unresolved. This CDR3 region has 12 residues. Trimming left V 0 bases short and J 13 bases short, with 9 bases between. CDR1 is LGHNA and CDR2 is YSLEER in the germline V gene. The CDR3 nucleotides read TGCGCCAGCAGCCAAGAAGGCGATAGACTGTTTTTT. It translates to CASSQEGDRLFF.

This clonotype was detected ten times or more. CDR3 in DNA: TGCGCCAGCAGCCCAAGCCAAGCGGACCACCCCCCGTATGGCTACACCTTC. Its translation: CASSPSQADHPPYGYTF. The chain recombines TRBV4-3 with TRBJ1-2; no definite D call. With 4 bases removed from V and 5 bases from J, the gap between germline ends came to 23 bases. Per the germline V gene, CDR1 is LGHNA and CDR2 is YSLEER. The CDR3 is made up of 17 amino acids.